A selection of T cell receptor beta chains follows, all from one sample in a study of long-term antiretroviral therapy in people with HIV. The repertoire was sequenced with immunoSEQ multiplex PCR; TCRdb's copy has only in-frame clones and lacks some. Of about 14,000 clones listed, roughly 88% are singletons. Sequenced material: unsorted PBMCs, taken 6.2 years after starting antiretroviral therapy. The receptor set was obtained from a man aged 35 to 55 with HIV. Each CDR3 is given with its conserved first and last residue. D genes are given only for firm matches. Some rows mark clone size as missing; the rest say once, few, many or name a class of expanded clone.

CDR3: CASSQAGGPSDTQYF
DNA: TGCGCCAGCAGCCAAGCGGGAGGGCCCTCAGATACGCAGTATTTT
J: TRBJ2-3
V: TRBV4-3
D: TRBD2
size: .

CDR3: CASSMPRRTNTEAFF
DNA: TGTGCCAGTAGTATGCCCCGACGGACTAACACTGAAGCTTTCTTT
J: TRBJ1-1
V: TRBV19
D: .
size: .

CDR3: CASSLWQTRVNQPQHF
DNA: TGTGCCAGCAGCTTGTGGCAGACTAGGGTCAATCAGCCCCAGCATTTT
J: TRBJ1-5
V: TRBV5-6
D: .
size: .

CDR3: CASSFDGLAKNIQYF
DNA: TGTGCTAGCAGCTTTGACGGCTTAGCCAAAAACATTCAGTACTTC
J: TRBJ2-4
V: TRBV7-7
D: .
size: few

CDR3: CASSRYAGQGGYEQYF
DNA: TGTGCCAGCAGTCGATACGCTGGACAGGGGGGCTACGAGCAGTACTTC
J: TRBJ2-7
V: TRBV28
D: TRBD1
size: .

CDR3: CAWSNGDEQFF
DNA: TGTGCCTGGAGTAATGGGGATGAGCAGTTCTTC
J: TRBJ2-1
V: TRBV30
D: .
size: .

CDR3: CASSMGQKNTEAFF
DNA: TGTGCCAGCAGTATGGGACAGAAGAACACTGAAGCTTTCTTT
J: TRBJ1-1
V: TRBV27
D: TRBD1
size: .

CDR3: CASSLGKAQGETQYF
DNA: TGTGCCAGCAGCCTCGGTAAAGCCCAGGGGGAGACCCAGTACTTC
J: TRBJ2-5
V: TRBV2
D: .
size: .

CDR3: CASSQEVRGTGNHNPYEQYF
DNA: TGTGCCAGCAGCCAAGAAGTTAGAGGGACAGGGAACCACAACCCCTACGAGCAGTACTTC
J: TRBJ2-7
V: TRBV4-2
D: TRBD1
size: .

CDR3: CATSPRESDNEQFF
DNA: TGTGCCACCAGCCCGCGGGAGAGCGACAATGAGCAGTTCTTC
J: TRBJ2-1
V: TRBV15
D: TRBD2
size: .

CDR3: CASSKTFLDSRSTF
DNA: TGTGCCAGCAGCAAAACCTTCCTCGACAGCCGATCTACCTTC
J: TRBJ1-2
V: TRBV11-1
D: .
size: .

CDR3: CASSIASTIGELFF
DNA: TGTGCCAGTAGTATTGCTAGTACCATCGGGGAGCTGTTTTTT
J: TRBJ2-2
V: TRBV19
D: .
size: once